A single sample is the source of the 31 T cell receptor beta chains below, sequenced in a study of cytomegalovirus exposure and HLA in healthy donors. The PCR ran on 60 Vbeta and 13 Jbeta primers. Measured with immunoSEQ multiplex PCR; TCRdb has only the in-frame clones, and not every one. The data contain hundreds of thousands of clones, almost 80% of them singletons. Sequenced sample: PBMCs. The receptor set was obtained from a male donor in good health and CMV-seronegative.

The chain carries TRBV7-2 and TRBJ2-3; 10 bases agree with TRBD2. The CDR3 totals 16 residues. V was pared by 5 bases and J by 4 bases, with 9 bases of the junction left unmatched. Germline-derived CDR1 and CDR2 are SGHTA and FQGNSA. Written as DNA, the CDR3 is TGTGCCAGCAGCATAACCGGGCTAGCGGGAGCAGATACGCAGTATTTT. Protein sequence: CASSITGLAGADTQYF.

This chain uses TRBV4-2 with TRBJ1-6; unclear D gene. V dropped 0 bases and J dropped 9 bases, with 6 bases sitting between them. CDR3 length equals 13 residues. The germline V gene has CDR1 LGHNA and CDR2 YNFKEQ. CDR3 nucleotide sequence: TGTGCCAGCAGCCAAGATCCCATTTCACCCCTCCACTTT. Its translation is CASSQDPISPLHF.

This clone came up once. The chain carries TRBV27 and TRBJ2-7; a possible D gene is TRBD1 (8 bases). Germline V CDR1 and CDR2: MNHEY, SMNVEV (reference sequence). The CDR3 is made up of 14 amino acids. The V and J ends lost 6 bases and 5 bases respectively, with 17 bases between them. The CDR3 nucleotides read TGTGCCAGCAGATCTACAGGGGGGGACAACGAGCAGTACTTC. Its translation: CASRSTGGDNEQYF.

The CDR3 is CASTLAGGEQYF. Written as DNA, the CDR3 is TGCGCCAGCACCTTAGCCGGCGGGGAGCAGTACTTC. This chain links TRBV5-1 with TRBJ2-7, with D possibly TRBD2 on 5 matching bases. The ends were cut back, 6 bases at V and 7 bases at J, with 14 bases in the middle. The germline V gene encodes CDR1 SGHRS and CDR2 YFSETQ. The CDR3 totals 12 residues.

V usage is TRBV6-1 and J usage is TRBJ2-1; no reliable D call. The length of the CDR3 is 13 residues. Germline V lookup: CDR1 MNHNS, CDR2 SASEGT. Deletions cut 5 bases from V and 9 bases from J, with 14 bases between. In DNA, the CDR3 is TGTGCCAGCAGTCGCACTGATTGGAGTGAGCAGTTCTTC. Amino acid sequence: CASSRTDWSEQFF.

V gene TRBV28 combines with J gene TRBJ1-1; tentatively, D is TRBD1 (5 bases). V lost 2 bases, J lost 1 base, and 11 bases lay in between. The CDR3 runs to 15 residues. Germline lookup yields CDR1 MDHEN and CDR2 SYDVKM. CDR3 in amino acids: CASSLVGQGNTEAFF. For the CDR3, the DNA is TGTGCCAGCAGTTTAGTGGGGCAGGGGAACACTGAAGCTTTCTTT.

The V and J genes are TRBV5-4 and TRBJ2-7, with 9 bases that match TRBD2. Trimming cost V 6 bases and J 0 bases; bases outside gene matches: 7. CDR3 size: 15 residues. Per germline, CDR1 SGHNT and CDR2 YYREEE (reference sequence). CDR3 coding DNA: TGTGCCAGCACCAAAGCGGGAGGTGACTCCTACGAGCAGTACTTC. Amino acid sequence: CASTKAGGDSYEQYF. The full variable domain, in which reference TRBV5-4 and TRBJ2-7 provide the parts outside the CDR3, is ETGVTQSPTHLIKTRGQQVTLRCSSQSGHNTVSWYQQALGQGPQFIFQYYREEENGRGNFPPRFSGLQFPNYSSELNVNALELDDSALYLCASTKAGGDSYEQYFGPGTRLTVT.

The chain joins TRBV27 to TRBJ2-1, with D perhaps matching TRBD2 (6 bases). The CDR3 has 14 amino acids. V was clipped by 8 bases and J by 5 bases, with 16 bases between them. Germline V gene data show CDR1 as MNHEY and CDR2 as SMNVEV (reference sequence). The CDR3 sequence is CASYGGGLNNEQFF. For the CDR3, the DNA is TGTGCCAGCTATGGGGGAGGTCTCAACAATGAGCAGTTCTTC.

The genes are TRBV25-1 and TRBJ1-1, with D possibly TRBD1 on 5 matching bases. The CDR3 extends over 13 amino acids. V gave up 8 bases and J gave up 1 base, with 11 bases separating them. CDR1 is MGHDK, CDR2 SYGVNS, per germline. CDR3 loop: CASSWQGNTEAFF. The DNA for the CDR3 is TGTGCCAGCTCATGGCAGGGGAACACTGAAGCTTTCTTT.

This clone occurred a few times. This chain uses TRBV7-9 with TRBJ2-5; 9 bases are a match to TRBD2. The DNA end lines up better with TRBJ2-7; the J call may be wrong. CDR1 SEHNR and CDR2 FQNEAQ come from the germline V gene (reference sequence). This CDR3 contains 18 residues. This CDR3 reads CASSLGFSGGLSSYEQYF. CDR3 DNA sequence: TGTGCCAGCAGCTTAGGTTTTAGCGGGGGATTAAGCTCCTACGAGCAGTACTTC.

The chain joins TRBV5-1 to TRBJ2-3; no definite D call. Looked up from germline, CDR1 is SGHRS and CDR2 is YFSETQ. V was pared by 3 bases and J by 1 base, with 9 bases between. The CDR3 sequence is 14 residues long. In DNA, the CDR3 is TGCGCCAGCAGCTGGTCTTCGGGCACAGATACGCAGTATTTT. Its translation is CASSWSSGTDTQYF.

This chain connects TRBV9 to TRBJ2-7; D possibly corresponds to TRBD1 (5 bases). Trimming shortened V by 0 bases and J by 6 bases, and 16 bases separated the two germline ends. The germline gives CDR1 SGDLS, CDR2 YYNGEE. This CDR3 has 15 residues. CDR3 region: CASSVGKAGLLEQYF. The CDR3 DNA reads TGTGCCAGCAGCGTAGGGAAGGCAGGGTTACTCGAGCAGTACTTC.

The rearrangement joins TRBV5-1 to TRBJ1-5; the match to TRBD1 covers 7 bases. The CDR3 totals 16 residues. The germline V gene encodes CDR1 SGHRS and CDR2 YFSETQ. V shed 0 bases, J shed 5 bases, and the junction held 8 bases outside the gene matches. CDR3 protein: CASSLDPDREYQPQHF. For the CDR3, the DNA is TGCGCCAGCAGCTTGGATCCTGACAGGGAGTATCAGCCCCAGCATTTT.

The chain employs TRBV19 and TRBJ1-3; D gene uncertain. The CDR3 has 14 amino acids. Germline-derived CDR1 and CDR2 are LNHDA and SQIVND (reference sequence). V lost 7 bases and J 0 bases, leaving 10 bases between the germline ends. In nucleotides, the CDR3 is TGTGCCAGTAATAACAGAGACTCTGGAAACACCATATATTTT. This gives the protein CASNNRDSGNTIYF.

This clone has more than one count but fewer than ten. The chain recombines TRBV18 with TRBJ1-3, with 7 bases identical to TRBD1. After removal of 2 bases from V and 4 bases from J, the junction contained 2 bases not matched to a gene. The CDR3 loop spans 14 amino acids. The V gene's germline CDR1 is KGHSH and CDR2 LQKENI. CDR3 sequence reads: CASSPTTGGNTIYF. The CDR3 coding sequence is TGTGCCAGCTCACCAACGACAGGGGGAAACACCATATATTTT.

V gene TRBV28 combines with J gene TRBJ1-2; D unclear. Germline values: CDR1 MDHEN, CDR2 SYDVKM. The V and J ends lost 2 bases and 4 bases respectively, with 8 bases between them. CDR3 length: 13 residues. The CDR3 DNA is TGTGCCAGCAGTTTACGACACCTCTATGGCTACACCTTC. Encoded protein: CASSLRHLYGYTF.

This clone has only a few counts. V and J are TRBV5-1 and TRBJ2-7; 8 bases agree with TRBD2. CDR3 length: 13 residues. The junction had 8 bases not matched to a gene; V was cut back by 5 bases and J by 7 bases. Per the germline V gene, CDR1 is SGHRS and CDR2 is YFSETQ. The CDR3 nucleotides read TGCGCCAGCAGGGCGGGAGGAGTCGGGGAGCAGTACTTC. Residues: CASRAGGVGEQYF.

The V gene is TRBV11-2, the J gene TRBJ1-2; D may be TRBD1 (6 bases). Between the trimmed V and J ends, which lost 3 bases and 8 bases, there was a span of 13 bases. The length of the CDR3 is 13 residues. Germline CDR1 and CDR2: SGHAT and FQNNGV. The CDR3 here is CASSFTGSRGYTF. The CDR3 DNA sequence: TGTGCCAGCAGCTTTACAGGGTCTCGCGGCTACACCTTC.

This clone was picked up one time. One end of the junction does not line up with germline, which may come from a read error. The chain carries TRBV7-9 and TRBJ1-2, with a possible D match to TRBD1 (5 bases). Germline CDR1 and CDR2: SEHNR and FQNEAQ (reference sequence). The CDR3 spans 12 residues. CDR3 region: CSSSLRVYGYTF. The CDR3 region has the DNA TGTTCCAGCAGCCTCAGGGTTTATGGCTACACCTTC. Full variable domain (rest looked up from reference TRBV7-9 and TRBJ1-2): DTGVSQNPRHKITKRGQNVTFRCDPISEHNRLYWYRQTLGQGPEFLTYFQNEAQLEKSRLLSDRFSAERPKGSFSTLEIQRTEQGDSAMYLCSSSLRVYGYTFGSGTRLTVV.

The chain links TRBV7-2 to TRBJ2-3; D is ambiguous. CDR1 and CDR2 (germline): SGHTA, FQGNSA. The CDR3 runs to 12 residues. The germline V and J ends were trimmed by 1 base and 7 bases, with 6 bases remaining between them. The CDR3: CASSLELHTQYF. In DNA form, the CDR3 reads TGTGCCAGCAGCTTAGAACTCCATACGCAGTATTTT.

V and J are TRBV5-1 and TRBJ1-3; no firm D call. The CDR3 totals 13 residues. Germline CDR1 and CDR2: SGHRS and YFSETQ. Trimming took off 0 bases at V and 3 bases at J, with 4 bases between the two ends. For the CDR3, the DNA is TGCGCCAGCAGCTTGGCGGTTGGAAACACCATATATTTT. It yields the protein CASSLAVGNTIYF.

The chain is built from TRBV5-6 and TRBJ2-3; unclear D gene. CDR1 is SGHDT and CDR2 is YYEEEE in the germline V gene. The CDR3 totals 15 residues. The ends were cut back, 4 bases at V and 5 bases at J, with 17 bases in the middle. The chain's CDR3 is CASSPTEPAEDTQYF. CDR3 DNA: TGTGCCAGCAGCCCGACTGAACCCGCAGAAGATACGCAGTATTTT.

The chain employs TRBV10-2 and TRBJ1-5; D perhaps matches TRBD1 (6 bases). This CDR3 has 14 amino acids. The germline gives CDR1 WSHSY, CDR2 SAAADI. The V end lost 9 bases, the J end lost 1 base, and 13 bases lay between the germline ends. The CDR3 DNA sequence: TGCGCCAGTCAGGGGAGGGGGAGCAATCAGCCCCAGCATTTT. Protein sequence: CASQGRGSNQPQHF.

The rearrangement uses TRBV5-5 and TRBJ1-1; weak D call: TRBD1 (5 bases). Trimming pared 4 bases from V and 3 bases from J, leaving 13 bases between. The CDR3 runs to 14 residues. CDR1 SGHKS and CDR2 YYEKEE come from the germline V gene (reference sequence). Here the CDR3 reads CASSTQWGDTEAFF. DNA for the CDR3: TGTGCCAGCAGCACCCAATGGGGGGACACTGAAGCTTTCTTT.

V is TRBV27 and J is TRBJ2-2; D not resolved. The ends were cut back, 5 bases at V and 1 base at J, with 11 bases in the middle. Germline assignment: CDR1 MNHEY and CDR2 SMNVEV (reference sequence). The CDR3 is 15 residues long. Here the CDR3 reads CASSEIALNTGELFF. The CDR3 DNA sequence: TGTGCCAGCAGTGAAATAGCTCTGAACACCGGGGAGCTGTTTTTT.

The rearrangement uses TRBV6-5 and TRBJ1-2, with TRBD1 identical over 7 bases. Germline V CDR1 and CDR2: MNHEY, SVGAGI. V gave up 6 bases and J gave up 8 bases; unmatched junction bases: 12. The CDR3 is 14 residues long. The chain's CDR3 is CASRYQGVREGYTF. CDR3 bases: TGTGCCAGCAGATATCAGGGGGTTAGGGAAGGCTACACCTTC.

Notes on this clone: Other nucleotide sequences in the sample specify the same CDR3. This chain links TRBV29-1 with TRBJ1-2; maybe TRBD1 (5 bases). The ends were cut back, 6 bases at V and 2 bases at J, with 16 bases in the middle. The CDR3 extends over 14 amino acids. Looked up from germline, CDR1 is SQVTM and CDR2 is ANQGSEA. CDR3 residues: CSVKLGQGNYGYTF. The CDR3 nucleotides read TGCAGCGTGAAACTGGGGCAGGGAAACTATGGCTACACCTTC.

This rearrangement joins TRBV11-3 to TRBJ2-3, with 13 nucleotides matching TRBD2. Germline V lookup: CDR1 SGHNT, CDR2 YENEEA. There are 18 residues in the CDR3. Losses at the gene ends were 5 bases for V and 5 bases for J; bases not matched to a gene: 13. CDR3 nucleotides: TGTGCCAGCAGCCTGAGGGGGACTAGCGGGACAGGGCGAGATACGCAGTATTTT. Its translation is CASSLRGTSGTGRDTQYF. Full variable domain (rest looked up from reference TRBV11-3 and TRBJ2-3): EAGVVQSPRYKIIEKKQPVAFWCNPISGHNTLYWYLQNLGQGPELLIRYENEEAVDDSQLPKDRFSAERLKGVDSTLKIQPAELGDSAVYLCASSLRGTSGTGRDTQYFGPGTRLTVL.

V gene TRBV7-9 combines with J gene TRBJ1-3; unclear D gene. CDR1 is SEHNR and CDR2 is FQNEAQ in the germline V gene (reference sequence). V was trimmed by 5 bases and J by 6 bases, leaving 14 bases between them. This CDR3 is 14 amino acids long. The CDR3 loop is CASSRGLRANTIYF. DNA for the CDR3: TGTGCCAGCAGCCGAGGACTGCGTGCAAACACCATATATTTT.

In its sample, this clone was seen a few times. The CDR3 loop reads CASSSAGTVGFTEAFF. For the CDR3, the DNA is TGCGCCAGCAGCTCCGCGGGGACAGTTGGGTTCACTGAAGCTTTCTTT. The chain uses TRBV5-1 and TRBJ1-1, with TRBD1 identical over 7 bases. Looked up from germline, CDR1 is SGHRS and CDR2 is YFSETQ. The J segment lost 4 bases and the V segment lost 3 bases, leaving 12 bases of the junction unmatched. The CDR3 extends over 16 amino acids.

The V gene is TRBV9, the J gene TRBJ2-1; 9 bases are a match to TRBD1. The CDR3 is 15 amino acids. The germline CDR1 and CDR2 sequences are SGDLS and YYNGEE. The V gene end was trimmed by 0 bases and the J gene end by 9 bases; junction bases not matched to a gene: 7. CDR3 residues: CASSVEDRGPVEQFF. As DNA, the CDR3 is TGTGCCAGCAGCGTAGAGGACAGGGGTCCAGTTGAGCAGTTCTTC.